Each of the 22 T cell receptor beta chains below was sequenced from the same sample in a study of shared clonotypes between healthy human individuals. Naive CD8 cells lacked CD45RO and underwent positive selection for CCR7, leaving out terminally differentiated effector memory CD45RA+ cells. The assay was immunoSEQ multiplex PCR, and TCRdb's table has in-frame clones only and misses some. The data hold 550,000 to 750,000 clones, with 95% to 96% observed a single time. The source material was naive CD8+ T cells sorted from blood. Source of these receptors: a woman aged 30 to 39 in good health.

The rearrangement joins TRBV19 to TRBJ2-1, with a possible D match to TRBD1 (5 bases). This CDR3 comprises 13 residues. Germline V gene sequence: CDR1 LNHDA, CDR2 SQIVND (reference sequence). V dropped 6 bases and J dropped 5 bases, with 11 bases sitting between them. CDR3 DNA: TGTGCCAGTAGCCTGACAGATAACAATGAGCAGTTCTTC. It specifies CASSLTDNNEQFF.

The gene calls are TRBV7-6 and TRBJ2-5; D is undetermined. Germline CDR1 SGHVS, CDR2 FNYEAQ. CDR3 length: 14 residues. V was clipped by 2 bases and J by 5 bases, with 12 bases between them. CDR3 in DNA: TGTGCCAGCAGCTTACCCCCCACCGGGGAGACCCAGTACTTC. Residues: CASSLPPTGETQYF.

The chain joins TRBV28 to TRBJ1-2; the D is unclear. Germline CDR1 is MDHEN and CDR2 is SYDVKM. V dropped 2 bases and J dropped 5 bases, with 12 bases sitting between them. CDR3 length: 14 residues. The DNA for the CDR3 is TGTGCCAGCAGTTTACGTGGCACCTTATATGGCTACACCTTC. Translated, it gives CASSLRGTLYGYTF.

CDR3 protein: CASSLTSGFYNEQFF. For the CDR3, the DNA is TGCGCCAGCAGCTTAACTAGCGGGTTTTACAATGAGCAGTTCTTC. This chain joins TRBV5-1 and TRBJ2-1; 9 bases are a match to TRBD2. CDR1 is SGHRS and CDR2 is YFSETQ in the germline V gene. V lost 2 bases, J lost 4 bases, and 4 bases stayed unmatched. The CDR3 consists of 15 residues.

The chain has TRBV13 and TRBJ2-7; TRBD2 might be the D (5 bases). Germline loops: CDR1 PRHDT, CDR2 FYEKMQ (reference sequence). Trimming removed 5 bases at V and 0 bases at J, with 14 bases between. The CDR3 has 15 residues. The CDR3 loop reads CASSGVRESSYEQYF. The CDR3 DNA sequence: TGTGCCAGCAGCGGGGTCCGGGAATCCTCCTACGAGCAGTACTTC.

A word on this clone: This sample includes further DNA sequences coding for the same CDR3. The rearrangement links TRBV6-5 to TRBJ2-2; D uncertain. The CDR3 extends over 12 amino acids. Germline V lookup: CDR1 MNHEY, CDR2 SVGAGI. V lost 2 bases and J 7 bases, leaving 5 bases between the germline ends. CDR3 DNA: TGTGCCAGCAGTTACGGCAGCGGGGAGCTGTTTTTT. Translating it yields CASSYGSGELFF.

V and J are TRBV14 and TRBJ2-3; TRBD1 aligns across 10 bases. V lost 0 bases to trimming and J lost 5 bases; unmatched junction nucleotides: 2. The germline CDR1 and CDR2 sequences are SGHDN and FVKESK. CDR3 length equals 15 residues. As DNA, the CDR3 is TGTGCCAGCAGCCAAGATTGGACAGGGGGAGATACGCAGTATTTT. Amino acid sequence: CASSQDWTGGDTQYF.

In its sample, this clone was seen a few times. J is TRBJ2-1 and V is TRBV6-5; D may be TRBD1 (5 bases). Trimming shortened V by 8 bases and J by 8 bases, and 10 bases separated the two germline ends. The CDR3 is made up of 11 amino acids. Germline V CDR1 and CDR2: MNHEY, SVGAGI. CDR3 protein: CASGPRDEQFF. The CDR3 region has the DNA TGTGCCAGCGGGCCCAGGGATGAGCAGTTCTTC.

The rearrangement joins TRBV12-2 to TRBJ1-1; the table's D call, TRBD1, was not checked against the DNA. TRBV12-2 is tagged as a pseudogene. The CDR3 is 14 amino acids. CDR3 in DNA: TGTGCAAGTCGCTTAGCGGGGCTGAACACTGAAGCTTTCTTT. It translates to CASRLAGLNTEAFF.

This sequence joins TRBV2 and TRBJ1-4; D gene ambiguous. This CDR3 is 16 amino acids long. Germline V CDR1 and CDR2: SNHLY, FYNNEI. V was cut by 1 base and J by 3 bases, with 12 bases left in between. For the CDR3, the DNA is TGTGCCAGCAGTGAAGGGTTTTGGACGGCTAATGAAAAACTGTTTTTT. It translates to CASSEGFWTANEKLFF.

V usage is TRBV28 and J usage is TRBJ2-7; possible D gene TRBD2, 5 bases. Deletions cut 6 bases from V and 2 bases from J, with 14 bases between. There are 14 residues in the CDR3. Germline CDR1 reads MDHEN; CDR2 reads SYDVKM. CDR3 coding DNA: TGTGCCAGCAGGGCCAGCGGAATCGCCTACGAGCAGTACTTC. Translated, it gives CASRASGIAYEQYF.

This clone was seen a single time. V is TRBV19 and J is TRBJ2-7; 7 nucleotides align to TRBD2. The V and J ends lost 6 bases and 6 bases, in that order; junction bases with no gene match: 17. The V gene's germline CDR1 is LNHDA and CDR2 SQIVND (reference sequence). This CDR3 is 16 amino acids long. This CDR3 reads CASSTPFWGRDVEQYF. As DNA, the CDR3 is TGTGCCAGTAGCACCCCTTTTTGGGGGAGGGACGTCGAGCAGTACTTC. Drawing the rest from reference TRBV19 and TRBJ2-7, the complete variable domain is DGGITQSPKYLFRKEGQNVTLSCEQNLNHDAMYWYRQDPGQGLRLIYYSQIVNDFQKGDIAEGYSVSREKKESFPLTVTSAQKNPTAFYLCASSTPFWGRDVEQYFGPGTRLTVT.

J is TRBJ1-6 and V is TRBV27, with D unresolved. From germline, CDR1 is MNHEY and CDR2 SMNVEV (reference sequence). Trimming removed 1 base from V and 9 bases from J, with 10 bases in between. This CDR3 has 14 residues. The CDR3 sequence: CASSLYIRSSPLHF. CDR3 nucleotide sequence: TGTGCCAGCAGTTTATACATCCGGAGTTCACCCCTCCACTTT.

V usage is TRBV29-1 and J usage is TRBJ1-2; 9 nucleotides line up with TRBD1. Losses at the gene ends were 4 bases for V and 5 bases for J; bases not matched to a gene: 11. Germline CDR1 reads SQVTM; CDR2 reads ANQGSEA. The CDR3 is 15 amino acids. The CDR3 here is CSVVGQGRNQYGYTF. DNA for the CDR3: TGCAGCGTTGTGGGACAGGGCCGAAACCAATATGGCTACACCTTC.

V usage is TRBV7-9 and J usage is TRBJ2-1; maybe TRBD1 (6 bases). From germline, CDR1 is SEHNR and CDR2 FQNEAQ (reference sequence). This CDR3 spans 15 amino acids. V gave up 5 bases and J gave up 3 bases, with 14 bases separating them. DNA of the CDR3: TGTGCCAGCAGCGCAAGGACAGCCGTCTACAATGAGCAGTTCTTC. Translation: CASSARTAVYNEQFF.

A note on this clone: A junction boundary mismatches the germline segment, possibly from a read error. The V call is TRBV4-1, the J call TRBJ1-1; no clear D gene. The germline gives CDR1 MGHRA, CDR2 YSYEKL. CDR3 size: 18 residues. The CDR3 loop is CVSSRPTTSPSQNTEAFF. The CDR3 DNA is TGCGTCAGCAGCCGGCCAACCACTTCCCCAAGTCAAAACACTGAAGCTTTCTTT.

The V gene is TRBV19, the J gene TRBJ1-1, with D possibly matching TRBD1 (5 bases). The CDR3 spans 16 residues. V was clipped by 7 bases and J by 3 bases, with 21 bases between them. Germline V gives CDR1 LNHDA, CDR2 SQIVND (reference sequence). This chain's CDR3 is CASIPLGDPRYTEAFF. The CDR3 DNA sequence: TGTGCCAGTATCCCACTGGGGGATCCCCGATACACTGAAGCTTTCTTT. Filled out from reference TRBV19 and TRBJ1-1, the complete variable domain reads DGGITQSPKYLFRKEGQNVTLSCEQNLNHDAMYWYRQDPGQGLRLIYYSQIVNDFQKGDIAEGYSVSREKKESFPLTVTSAQKNPTAFYLCASIPLGDPRYTEAFFGQGTRLTVV.

The CDR3 DNA follows: TGTGCCAGCAGTTGGACAGGTAACGTTCGGCCCCAGCATTTT. Protein: CASSWTGNVRPQHF. The chain carries TRBV28 and TRBJ1-5; 7 bases fit TRBD1. With V trimmed by 4 bases and J by 9 bases, 9 bases remained unmatched. The V gene's germline CDR1 is MDHEN and CDR2 SYDVKM. The CDR3 consists of 14 residues.

This rearrangement joins TRBV28 to TRBJ1-3; no clear D. This CDR3 is 11 amino acids long. Germline assignment: CDR1 MDHEN and CDR2 SYDVKM. The V end lost 4 bases, the J end lost 3 bases, and 1 base lay between the germline ends. CDR3 DNA: TGTGCCAGCAGTTATGGAAACACCATATATTTT. Translation: CASSYGNTIYF. Variable domain in full (rest from reference TRBV28 and TRBJ1-3): DVKVTQSSRYLVKRTGEKVFLECVQDMDHENMFWYRQDPGLGLRLIYFSYDVKMKEKGDIPEGYSVSREKKERFSLILESASTNQTSMYLCASSYGNTIYFGEGSWLTVV.

The chain employs TRBV28 and TRBJ2-1; either TRBD1 or TRBD2 may supply D (5 bases each). CDR3 length: 15 amino acids. Germline-derived CDR1 and CDR2 are MDHEN and SYDVKM. V lost 5 bases and J 6 bases, leaving 17 bases between the germline ends. CDR3 DNA sequence: TGTGCCAGCAGTGCCTTCGGGGAAGGGGTCAATGAGCAGTTCTTC. It is translated as CASSAFGEGVNEQFF. Drawing the rest from reference TRBV28 and TRBJ2-1, the complete variable domain is DVKVTQSSRYLVKRTGEKVFLECVQDMDHENMFWYRQDPGLGLRLIYFSYDVKMKEKGDIPEGYSVSREKKERFSLILESASTNQTSMYLCASSAFGEGVNEQFFGPGTRLTVL.

V is TRBV14 and J is TRBJ2-7, with D perhaps matching TRBD2 (6 bases). The V end was cut by 5 bases, the J end by 6 bases, with 20 bases between. This CDR3 is built from 15 residues. CDR1 is SGHDN, CDR2 FVKESK, per germline. The CDR3 region is CASSDLAGFVSEQYF. CDR3 nucleotides: TGTGCCAGCAGCGACCTGGCGGGGTTTGTCTCCGAGCAGTACTTC.

The genes are TRBV13 and TRBJ2-7; 10 positions match TRBD2. The CDR3 is 15 residues long. V lost 5 bases and J lost 0; bases outside the gene matches: 4. Germline loops: CDR1 PRHDT, CDR2 FYEKMQ (reference sequence). CDR3 in amino acids: CASSPGTSDSYEQYF. Here the CDR3 DNA reads TGTGCCAGCAGCCCCGGGACTAGCGACTCCTACGAGCAGTACTTC. The entire variable domain, with the rest obtained from reference TRBV13 and TRBJ2-7, is as follows: AAGVIQSPRHLIKEKRETATLKCYPIPRHDTVYWYQQGPGQDPQFLISFYEKMQSDKGSIPDRFSAQQFSDYHSELNMSSLELGDSALYFCASSPGTSDSYEQYFGPGTRLTVT.